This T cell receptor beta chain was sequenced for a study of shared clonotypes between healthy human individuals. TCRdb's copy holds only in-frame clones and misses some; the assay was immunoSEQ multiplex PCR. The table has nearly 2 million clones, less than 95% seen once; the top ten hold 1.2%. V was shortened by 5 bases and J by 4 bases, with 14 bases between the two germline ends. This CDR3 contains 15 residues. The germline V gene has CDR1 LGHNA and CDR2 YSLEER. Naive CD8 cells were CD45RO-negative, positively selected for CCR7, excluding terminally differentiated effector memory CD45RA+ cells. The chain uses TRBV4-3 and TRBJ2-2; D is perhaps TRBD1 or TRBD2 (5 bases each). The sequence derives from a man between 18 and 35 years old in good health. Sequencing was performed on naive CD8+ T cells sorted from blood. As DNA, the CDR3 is TGCGCCAGCAGCGAAACCGGGACCACCACCGGGGAGCTGTTTTTT. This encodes CASSETGTTTGELFF.